Shown below are 27 T cell receptor beta chains from a single sample sequenced in a study of cytomegalovirus exposure and HLA in healthy donors. Primers: 60 Vbeta forward and 13 Jbeta reverse. Only in-frame clones appear in the TCRdb table, and some are missing; sequencing was by immunoSEQ multiplex PCR. The sample lists around 100,000 clones; 70% to 90% were seen once. Sequenced input: PBMCs. The receptor set was obtained from a man aged 35-49 years in good health and CMV-seronegative.

CDR3 loop: CASSPRLTTGHEQYF. As DNA, the CDR3 is TGTGCCAGCAGCCCCCGGCTGACTACCGGCCACGAGCAGTACTTC. The chain employs TRBV9 and TRBJ2-5; D is perhaps TRBD2 (5 bases). The J call may be mistaken, given a closer DNA end match to TRBJ2-7. The CDR3 length is 15 residues. Germline V gene lookup returns CDR1 SGDLS and CDR2 YYNGEE.

V gene TRBV5-4 combines with J gene TRBJ2-3; 8 bases map to TRBD2. CDR1 SGHNT and CDR2 YYREEE come from the germline V gene (reference sequence). J lost 4 bases, V lost 1 base, and 2 bases had no gene match. This CDR3 is built from 14 residues. The CDR3: CASSLRGGPDTQYF. CDR3 in DNA: TGTGCCAGCAGCTTGCGGGGGGGGCCAGATACGCAGTATTTT.

The V call is TRBV7-9, the J call TRBJ1-6; D may be TRBD1 (5 bases). Germline V gives CDR1 SEHNR, CDR2 FQNEAQ (reference sequence). The germline V and J ends were trimmed by 4 bases and 5 bases, with 9 bases remaining between them. This CDR3 has 14 residues. The CDR3 region has the DNA TGTGCCAGCAGCTCAAGACAGAATAATTCACCCCTCCACTTT. Its translation is CASSSRQNNSPLHF.

This clone came up once. The CDR3 DNA follows: TGTGCCTGGAGGGGGGACAGGGGGTACGAGCAGTACTTC. This gives the protein CAWRGDRGYEQYF. The genes are TRBV30 and TRBJ2-7; 11 nucleotides line up with TRBD1. The CDR3 length is 13 residues. Germline V gene data show CDR1 as GTSNPN and CDR2 as SVGIG (reference sequence). V shed 3 bases, J shed 4 bases, and the junction held 2 bases outside the gene matches.

The chain has TRBV30 and TRBJ2-5, with TRBD2 matching over 7 bases. CDR1 is GTSNPN and CDR2 is SVGIG in the germline V gene (reference sequence). V lost 3 bases to trimming and J lost 3 bases; unmatched junction nucleotides: 4. The CDR3 covers 13 residues. The CDR3 sequence: CAWRGRGKETQYF. CDR3 sequence (DNA): TGTGCCTGGAGAGGGCGGGGGAAAGAGACCCAGTACTTC.

The chain joins TRBV5-1 to TRBJ2-3; 7 nucleotides line up with TRBD2. CDR1 is SGHRS, CDR2 YFSETQ, per germline. The V gene end was trimmed by 0 bases and the J gene end by 3 bases; junction bases not matched to a gene: 7. This CDR3 has 16 residues. CDR3 DNA sequence: TGCGCCAGCAGCTTGGATGCGGGGGTGGGTACAGATACGCAGTATTTT. Amino acid sequence: CASSLDAGVGTDTQYF. The entire variable domain, with the rest obtained from reference TRBV5-1 and TRBJ2-3, is as follows: KAGVTQTPRYLIKTRGQQVTLSCSPISGHRSVSWYQQTPGQGLQFLFEYFSETQRNKGNFPGRFSGRQFSNSRSEMNVSTLELGDSALYLCASSLDAGVGTDTQYFGPGTRLTVL.

This clone is a singleton in its sample. V usage is TRBV6-1 and J usage is TRBJ1-2; unclear D gene. This CDR3 is 12 amino acids long. V shed 4 bases and J shed 5 bases, with 8 bases lying between them. Germline CDR1 and CDR2: MNHNS and SASEGT. The CDR3 DNA follows: TGTGCCAGCAGTGCCCGGGGATATGGCTACACCTTC. Protein sequence: CASSARGYGYTF.

In this sample, this clone turned up a few times. The V and J genes are TRBV30 and TRBJ1-1; D ambiguous. Germline assignment: CDR1 GTSNPN and CDR2 SVGIG (reference sequence). V lost 3 bases and J lost 0, with 5 bases in between. The CDR3 sequence is 12 residues long. DNA for the CDR3: TGTGCCTGGAGCTATATGAACACTGAAGCTTTCTTT. As protein: CAWSYMNTEAFF.

The chain combines TRBV21-1 with TRBJ1-2; the table gives TRBD1 as D, unverified against the DNA. TRBV21-1 is flagged as a pseudogene. CDR3 size: 12 residues. The CDR3 spells CASSMADYGYTF. The CDR3 DNA is TGTGCCAGCAGCATGGCTGACTATGGCTACACCTTC.

This chain uses TRBV29-1 with TRBJ1-1; TRBD1 is a possible D gene (5 bases). CDR1 SQVTM and CDR2 ANQGSEA come from the germline V gene. With 4 bases removed from V and 4 bases from J, the gap between germline ends came to 19 bases. The CDR3 is 15 residues long. This chain's CDR3 is CSVVGPMGRVTEAFF. DNA of the CDR3: TGCAGCGTTGTAGGGCCCATGGGGCGCGTCACTGAAGCTTTCTTT.

J is TRBJ1-6 and V is TRBV19; D perhaps matches TRBD1 (6 bases). CDR3 size: 16 residues. Trimming cost V 5 bases and J 7 bases, with 18 bases left between them. Germline CDR1 and CDR2: LNHDA and SQIVND (reference sequence). CDR3 in amino acids: CASSPNPGTLNSPLHF. CDR3 nucleotides: TGTGCCAGTAGTCCAAATCCCGGGACACTGAATTCACCCCTCCACTTT.

Here the CDR3 reads CASSLVGTPSSNQPQHF. The CDR3 DNA follows: TGTGCCAGCAGCTTAGTAGGGACACCTTCCAGCAATCAGCCCCAGCATTTT. The chain has TRBV7-2 and TRBJ1-5, with D perhaps matching TRBD1 (6 bases). The V gene's germline CDR1 is SGHTA and CDR2 FQGNSA. V was pared by 1 base and J by 1 base, with 14 bases between. The CDR3 length is 17 residues.

V and J are TRBV5-4 and TRBJ2-6, with 11 positions matching TRBD2. This CDR3 spans 18 amino acids. CDR1 and CDR2 (germline): SGHNT, YYREEE (reference sequence). Losses at the gene ends were 5 bases for V and 0 bases for J; bases not matched to a gene: 7. The CDR3 bases are TGTGCCAGCAGTGAGGGACTAGCGGCAAGCTCTGGGGCCAACGTCCTGACTTTC. This gives the protein CASSEGLAASSGANVLTF.

The chain employs TRBV6-6 and TRBJ2-7, with D maybe TRBD1 (5 bases). This CDR3 is built from 12 residues. Deletions cut 2 bases from V and 3 bases from J, with 5 bases between. Germline assignment: CDR1 MNHNY and CDR2 SVGAGI (reference sequence). CDR3: CASSYDSYEQYF. CDR3 DNA: TGTGCCAGCAGTTACGACAGCTACGAGCAGTACTTC.

This clone was seen a few times. The chain joins TRBV19 to TRBJ1-2; D is perhaps TRBD1 (5 bases). V shed 0 bases and J shed 6 bases, with 11 bases lying between them. This CDR3 spans 14 amino acids. CDR1 and CDR2 (germline): LNHDA, SQIVND (reference sequence). This chain's CDR3 is CASSIERGTHGYTF. The DNA of the CDR3 is TGTGCCAGTAGTATAGAGAGAGGGACTCATGGCTACACCTTC. Full variable domain (missing parts from reference TRBV19 and TRBJ1-2): DGGITQSPKYLFRKEGQNVTLSCEQNLNHDAMYWYRQDPGQGLRLIYYSQIVNDFQKGDIAEGYSVSREKKESFPLTVTSAQKNPTAFYLCASSIERGTHGYTFGSGTRLTVV.

This chain links TRBV1 with TRBJ2-3; the DNA was not compared with TRBD2, the D call given in the table. TRBV1 is reported as a pseudogene. The CDR3 spans 19 residues. As DNA, the CDR3 is TGCACCAGCAGCCAAGAGGGACTAGCGGCGGGAACTAGCACAGATACGCAGTATTTT. Translation gives CTSSQEGLAAGTSTDTQYF.

Only a few counts were recorded for this clone. J is TRBJ1-2 and V is TRBV2; D might be TRBD1 (6 bases). CDR1 and CDR2 from the germline V gene are SNHLY and FYNNEI. The V end was cut by 2 bases, the J end by 2 bases, with 12 bases between. The CDR3 has 15 amino acids. CDR3 region: CASSENPGQNYGYTF. CDR3 sequence (DNA): TGTGCCAGCAGTGAAAACCCCGGACAGAACTATGGCTACACCTTC. The variable domain in full, with the rest retrieved from reference TRBV2 and TRBJ1-2, is EPEVTQTPSHQVTQMGQEVILRCVPISNHLYFYWYRQILGQKVEFLVSFYNNEISEKSEIFDDQFSVERPDGSNFTLKIRSTKLEDSAMYFCASSENPGQNYGYTFGSGTRLTVV.

V usage is TRBV25-1 and J usage is TRBJ1-6, with TRBD1 matching 8 bases. V shed 0 bases and J 13 bases; nucleotides not matched to a gene: 5. The CDR3 loop spans 14 amino acids. The germline V gene encodes CDR1 MGHDK and CDR2 SYGVNS. CDR3 DNA: TGTGCCAGCAGTGAATATTTAGACAGGGGCCCCCTCCACTTT. Translated, it gives CASSEYLDRGPLHF. The variable domain in full, completed from reference TRBV25-1 and TRBJ1-6, reads EADIYQTPRYLVIGTGKKITLECSQTMGHDKMYWYQQDPGMELHLIHYSYGVNSTEKGDLSSESTVSRIRTEHFPLTLESARPSHTSQYLCASSEYLDRGPLHFGNGTRLTVT.

This clone was seen a single time. The chain uses TRBV6-6 and TRBJ1-1; 9 bases match TRBD1. Looked up from germline, CDR1 is MNHNY and CDR2 is SVGAGI (reference sequence). The V gene end was trimmed by 11 bases and the J gene end by 4 bases; junction bases not matched to a gene: 5. The CDR3 runs to 12 residues. Here the CDR3 reads CAGSTGGTEAFF. CDR3 in DNA: TGTGCCGGTTCGACAGGGGGCACTGAAGCTTTCTTT.

The rearrangement uses TRBV9 and TRBJ2-3, with D possibly matching TRBD1 (6 bases). Germline CDR1 and CDR2: SGDLS and YYNGEE. CDR3 size: 15 residues. V was trimmed by 0 bases and J by 4 bases, leaving 12 bases between them. CDR3 sequence: CASSVGAGVADTQYF. The CDR3 DNA reads as TGTGCCAGCAGCGTAGGGGCAGGGGTCGCAGATACGCAGTATTTT. Supplemented by reference TRBV9 and TRBJ2-3, the full variable domain reads DSGVTQTPKHLITATGQRVTLRCSPRSGDLSVYWYQQSLDQGLQFLIQYYNGEERAKGNILERFSAQQFPDLHSELNLSSLELGDSALYFCASSVGAGVADTQYFGPGTRLTVL.

V and J are TRBV11-2 and TRBJ2-3; D possibly corresponds to TRBD2 (6 bases). Germline CDR1 is SGHAT and CDR2 is FQNNGV. The CDR3 has 14 residues. Deletions cut 5 bases from V and 6 bases from J, with 15 bases between. DNA of the CDR3: TGTGCCAGCAGCCTCCCGTTGGAGGGGGATACGCAGTATTTT. Protein: CASSLPLEGDTQYF.

This chain uses TRBV13 with TRBJ2-3; no firm D call. The CDR3 totals 14 residues. Deletions cut 4 bases from V and 2 bases from J, with 10 bases between. Germline assignment: CDR1 PRHDT and CDR2 FYEKMQ (reference sequence). The CDR3 region is CASSSKSVTDTQYF. The DNA of the CDR3 is TGTGCCAGCAGCTCAAAGTCAGTCACAGATACGCAGTATTTT. The full variable domain, rest sourced from reference TRBV13 and TRBJ2-3, is AAGVIQSPRHLIKEKRETATLKCYPIPRHDTVYWYQQGPGQDPQFLISFYEKMQSDKGSIPDRFSAQQFSDYHSELNMSSLELGDSALYFCASSSKSVTDTQYFGPGTRLTVL.

The chain combines TRBV7-9 with TRBJ1-2, with TRBD1 matching over 10 bases. CDR3 length: 16 residues. Germline V gene sequence: CDR1 SEHNR, CDR2 FQNEAQ (reference sequence). Trimming removed 5 bases from V and 1 base from J; junction bases left unmatched: 7. In nucleotides, the CDR3 is TGTGCCAGCAGCCTTCCGGGACAGGGGCTTAACTATGGCTACACCTTC. It encodes CASSLPGQGLNYGYTF.

The chain uses TRBV2 and TRBJ2-1; 9 positions agree with TRBD2. The germline gives CDR1 SNHLY, CDR2 FYNNEI. The V gene end was trimmed by 1 base and the J gene end by 8 bases; junction bases not matched to a gene: 12. CDR3 size: 17 residues. The CDR3 loop reads CASSEGSGGISRYEQFF. In DNA, the CDR3 is TGTGCCAGCAGTGAAGGAAGCGGGGGGATCTCACGATATGAGCAGTTCTTC.

The gene calls are TRBV19 and TRBJ1-4; perhaps TRBD1 as D (5 bases). Trimming pared 8 bases from V and 8 bases from J, leaving 12 bases between. CDR3 length: 12 residues. Germline CDR1 is LNHDA and CDR2 is SQIVND (reference sequence). CDR3 residues: CASGGSLEKLFF. The CDR3 DNA follows: TGTGCCAGTGGGGGGAGTCTCGAAAAACTGTTTTTT.

CDR3: CASTHRGLSTDTQYF. The CDR3 nucleotides read TGTGCCAGCACCCACCGTGGCCTTAGCACAGATACGCAGTATTTT. This chain connects TRBV27 to TRBJ2-3; D gene unclear. Germline V gene sequence: CDR1 MNHEY, CDR2 SMNVEV (reference sequence). The CDR3 consists of 15 residues. The V gene lost 7 bases and the J gene lost 0 bases, with 14 bases spanning the gap.

The chain uses TRBV5-1 and TRBJ2-7; a weak D match, TRBD2 (6 bases). This CDR3 contains 14 residues. Germline V CDR1 and CDR2: SGHRS, YFSETQ. V lost 0 bases and J 3 bases, leaving 10 bases between the germline ends. CDR3 in amino acids: CASSLVAGSYEQYF. CDR3 DNA: TGCGCCAGCAGCTTGGTGGCGGGGAGCTACGAGCAGTACTTC.